Below are 17 T cell receptor beta chains sequenced from a single sample in a study of OX40 agonist ivuxolimab in advanced cancers. Clones were read by immunoSEQ multiplex PCR, and TCRdb kept only the in-frame ones, dropping some. The sample shows 50,000 to 70,000 clones, around four fifths of them seen only once. Source: CD4+ or CD8+ T cells sorted from blood, taken in a trial of the OX40 agonist ivuxolimab. Every receptor here comes from an adult with an advanced solid tumor such as melanoma, head and neck, liver or kidney cancer.

The V call is TRBV7-3, the J call TRBJ1-2; D perhaps matches TRBD1 (6 bases). Trimming removed 3 bases at V and 6 bases at J, with 14 bases between. CDR3 length: 14 amino acids. Germline V lookup: CDR1 SGHTA, CDR2 FQGTGA. Here the CDR3 DNA reads TGTGCCAGCAGCTTGGGGGGCGAGAGGGATGGCTACACCTTC. This sequence encodes CASSLGGERDGYTF.

The chain joins TRBV5-5 to TRBJ2-7, with unresolved D. Trimming took off 4 bases at V and 2 bases at J, with 16 bases between the two ends. Germline CDR1 reads SGHKS; CDR2 reads YYEKEE (reference sequence). The CDR3 runs 15 residues. The DNA of the CDR3 is TGTGCCAGCAGCCCTGGCTCAGGAACAGCCTACGAGCAGTACTTC. Encoded protein: CASSPGSGTAYEQYF.

The rearrangement joins TRBV6-6 to TRBJ1-1; the D gene is possibly TRBD1 (6 bases). V shed 8 bases and J shed 4 bases, with 17 bases lying between them. Germline V gene lookup returns CDR1 MNHNY and CDR2 SVGAGI (reference sequence). This CDR3 is built from 14 residues. The CDR3 DNA follows: TGTGCCAGCGAATCAAACGTGGGGGCCACTGAAGCTTTCTTT. Translation: CASESNVGATEAFF.

J is TRBJ1-5 and V is TRBV7-8; D gene ambiguous. This CDR3 has 13 amino acids. The germline V gene encodes CDR1 SGHVS and CDR2 FQNEAQ. V lost 11 bases to trimming and J lost 6 bases, with 17 bases between them. CDR3 bases: TGTGCCTCATCGAAGTCCCTGCGTCAGCCCCAGCATTTT. This codes for CASSKSLRQPQHF. The whole variable domain, filled in from reference TRBV7-8 and TRBJ1-5, reads GAGVSQSPRYKVAKRGQDVALRCDPISGHVSLFWYQQALGQGPEFLTYFQNEAQLDKSGLPSDRFFAERPEGSVSTLKIQRTQQEDSAVYLCASSKSLRQPQHFGDGTRLSIL.

The V gene is TRBV5-4, the J gene TRBJ1-6; the match to TRBD1 covers 8 bases. The CDR3 length is 14 residues. The germline V gene has CDR1 SGHNT and CDR2 YYREEE (reference sequence). Losses at the gene ends were 5 bases for V and 7 bases for J; bases not matched to a gene: 5. The CDR3: CASRTGVSNSPLHF. The CDR3 DNA reads as TGTGCCAGCAGGACAGGGGTGTCAAATTCACCCCTCCACTTT.

V is TRBV6-6 and J is TRBJ2-7, with 8 positions matching TRBD1. CDR3 length equals 15 residues. Germline CDR1 reads MNHNY; CDR2 reads SVGAGI (reference sequence). V gave up 0 bases and J gave up 4 bases; unmatched junction bases: 5. The CDR3 region has the DNA TGTGCCAGCAGTTACTCGAAAACAGGGGGATACGAGCAGTACTTC. Translating it yields CASSYSKTGGYEQYF.

The chain couples TRBV7-3 to TRBJ2-1, with D uncertain. Germline V gene data show CDR1 as SGHTA and CDR2 as FQGTGA. This CDR3 region has 15 residues. V was clipped by 1 base and J by 7 bases, with 14 bases between them. Here the CDR3 DNA reads TGTGCCAGCAGCTTAAGTCGGTCTATCTTGAATGAGCAGTTCTTC. Translation: CASSLSRSILNEQFF.

This clone has a handful of counts. V and J are TRBV10-3 and TRBJ2-2, with 9 nucleotides matching TRBD2. CDR1 is ENHRY and CDR2 is SYGVKD in the germline V gene. Trimming took 6 bases from V and 4 from J; bases not matched to a gene: 12. This CDR3 is 17 amino acids long. CDR3 DNA sequence: TGTGCCATCAGCCGGTCGAGCGGGGGGAGTGCCACCGGGGAGCTGTTTTTT. This translates into CAISRSSGGSATGELFF.

The chain carries TRBV6-1 and TRBJ1-3; D is unresolved. This CDR3 is 14 amino acids long. Germline CDR1 is MNHNS and CDR2 is SASEGT. Deletions cut 10 bases from V and 3 bases from J, with 16 bases between. DNA of the CDR3: TGTGCCACCACCTCCACCTGGGGTGGAAACACCATATATTTT. Protein sequence: CATTSTWGGNTIYF.

This clone has more than one count but fewer than ten. The chain uses TRBV19 and TRBJ1-6, with a weak D call TRBD1 (5 bases). The CDR3 is made up of 13 amino acids. V was cut by 10 bases and J by 6 bases, with 13 bases left in between. The V gene's germline CDR1 is LNHDA and CDR2 SQIVND (reference sequence). CDR3 residues: CATRGLPNSPLHF. In DNA form, the CDR3 reads TGTGCCACCCGGGGCCTTCCTAATTCACCCCTCCACTTT.

This chain connects TRBV30 to TRBJ2-7; D is undetermined. This CDR3 is 12 amino acids long. CDR1 GTSNPN and CDR2 SVGIG come from the germline V gene (reference sequence). Deletions cut 5 bases from V and 7 bases from J, with 15 bases between. CDR3 protein: CAWSFGFREQYF. CDR3 nucleotides: TGTGCCTGGTCATTTGGTTTTAGAGAGCAGTACTTC. Together with reference TRBV30 and TRBJ2-7, the CDR3 gives the full variable domain: SQTIHQWPATLVQPVGSPLSLECTVEGTSNPNLYWYRQAAGRGLQLLFYSVGIGQISSEVPQNLSASRPQDRQFILSSKKLLLSDSGFYLCAWSFGFREQYFGPGTRLTVT.

The genes are TRBV7-2 and TRBJ2-7, with D possibly TRBD1 on 5 matching bases. V was cut by 3 bases and J by 5 bases, with 11 bases left in between. Germline assignment: CDR1 SGHTA and CDR2 FQGNSA. The CDR3 length is 13 residues. For the CDR3, the DNA is TGTGCCAGCAGCTTCGGCAGGGTCAACGAGCAGTACTTC. This codes for CASSFGRVNEQYF.

The chain uses TRBV2 and TRBJ2-1; 9 nucleotides match TRBD1. Trimming removed 8 bases from V and 10 bases from J; junction bases left unmatched: 12. CDR3 length: 14 amino acids. CDR1 and CDR2 from the germline V gene are SNHLY and FYNNEI. The DNA for the CDR3 is TGTGCCAGCGCGGGAAGGACAGGGGTCAGGGAGCAGTTCTTC. It yields the protein CASAGRTGVREQFF.

This rearrangement joins TRBV7-8 to TRBJ2-7; the D gene is possibly TRBD2 (6 bases). Looked up from germline, CDR1 is SGHVS and CDR2 is FQNEAQ. The CDR3 is made up of 18 amino acids. V shed 1 base and J shed 0 bases, with 19 bases lying between them. CDR3 protein: CASSLGRRGSGSSYEQYF. CDR3 DNA sequence: TGTGCCAGCAGCTTAGGTCGTCGTGGTTCCGGGAGCTCCTACGAGCAGTACTTC.

V usage is TRBV7-2 and J usage is TRBJ1-5; D is unresolved. This CDR3 is built from 15 residues. Per germline, CDR1 SGHTA and CDR2 FQGNSA. Trimming shortened V by 2 bases and J by 2 bases, and 10 bases separated the two germline ends. CDR3 protein: CASSLSLGRNQPQHF. CDR3 in DNA: TGTGCCAGCAGCTTATCTTTAGGACGCAATCAGCCCCAGCATTTT. The complete variable domain, with remaining parts taken from reference TRBV7-2 and TRBJ1-5, reads GAGVSQSPSNKVTEKGKDVELRCDPISGHTALYWYRQSLGQGLEFLIYFQGNSAPDKSGLPSDRFSAERTGGSVSTLTIQRTQQEDSAVYLCASSLSLGRNQPQHFGDGTRLSIL.

This clone is judged medium-sized. V usage is TRBV10-3 and J usage is TRBJ1-6; 7 nucleotides match TRBD1. Germline V lookup: CDR1 ENHRY, CDR2 SYGVKD. V gave up 11 bases and J gave up 8 bases; unmatched junction bases: 9. The CDR3 has 13 amino acids. CDR3 amino acids: CASYRQGDSPLHF. CDR3 DNA sequence: TGTGCCTCCTACCGACAGGGAGATTCACCCCTCCACTTT.

The chain couples TRBV7-2 to TRBJ1-2; D gene unclear. The germline V and J ends were trimmed by 2 bases and 6 bases, with 10 bases remaining between them. This CDR3 is built from 13 residues. The germline gives CDR1 SGHTA, CDR2 FQGNSA. The CDR3 protein is CASSLLAGNGYTF. Written as DNA, the CDR3 is TGTGCCAGCAGCTTATTGGCAGGAAATGGCTACACCTTC.